This T cell receptor beta chain appears in the sequencing data of a study of CD8 T cells in Susac syndrome. Study overall: At blood draw, Susac syndrome patients were therapy-naive, on corticosteroids, or on intravenous immunoglobulin alone. Study outcomes and limitations: The authors found no clonal expansion in Susac syndrome CD4+ T cell repertoires.

RNA, at roughly 0.5 to 1 ug, was reverse transcribed with random hexamers. In TCRdb, the immunoSEQ multiplex PCR reads were re-called with MiXCR into one record per CDR3 protein. Among 240,000 or so distinct CDR3 sequences listed, around 96% were seen once. Concerning this clonotype itself: The antigen is unknown.

This CDR3 is built from 14 residues. Trimming shortened V by 5 bases and J by 6 bases, and 13 bases separated the two germline ends. Germline values: CDR1 SEHNR, CDR2 FQNEAQ (reference sequence). The chain carries TRBV7-9 and TRBJ2-2; D is possibly TRBD2 (6 bases). The material sequenced was CD4+ T cells from PBMCs. The sequence was collected from a human donor with Susac syndrome. This CDR3 is CASSAGWRAGELFF. The CDR3 coding sequence is TGTGCCAGCAGCGCGGGATGGAGGGCCGGGGAGCTGTTTTTT. The full variable domain, with the rest looked up from reference TRBV7-9 and TRBJ2-2, is DTGVSQNPRHKITKRGQNVTFRCDPISEHNRLYWYRQTLGQGPEFLTYFQNEAQLEKSRLLSDRFSAERPKGSFSTLEIQRTEQGDSAMYLCASSAGWRAGELFFGEGSRLTVL.